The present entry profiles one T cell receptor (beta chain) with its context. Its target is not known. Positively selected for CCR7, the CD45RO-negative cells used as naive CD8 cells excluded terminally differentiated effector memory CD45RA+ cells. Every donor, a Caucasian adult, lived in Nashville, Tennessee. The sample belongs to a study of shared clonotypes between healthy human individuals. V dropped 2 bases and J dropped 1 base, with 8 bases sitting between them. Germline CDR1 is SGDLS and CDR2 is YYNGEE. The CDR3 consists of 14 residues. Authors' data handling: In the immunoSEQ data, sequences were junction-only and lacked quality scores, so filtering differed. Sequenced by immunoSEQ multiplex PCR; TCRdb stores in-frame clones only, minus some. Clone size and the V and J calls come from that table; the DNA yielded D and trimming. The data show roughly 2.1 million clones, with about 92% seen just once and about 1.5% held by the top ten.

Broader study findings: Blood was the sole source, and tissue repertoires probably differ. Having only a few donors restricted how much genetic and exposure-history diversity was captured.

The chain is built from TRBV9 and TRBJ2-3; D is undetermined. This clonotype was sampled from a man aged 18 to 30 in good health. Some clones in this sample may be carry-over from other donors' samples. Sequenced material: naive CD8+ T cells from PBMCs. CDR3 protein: CASSVELGTDTQYF. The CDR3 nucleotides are TGTGCCAGCAGCGTTGAGTTGGGCACAGATACGCAGTATTTT.